The 22 T cell receptor beta chains listed next were all sequenced from one sample in a study of T cell changes during pregnancy in multiple sclerosis (dated by TCRdb to about 2019). Receptors were amplified or captured by the immunoSEQ multiplex PCR assay. The table comes from immuneACCESS by way of TCRdb, which keeps in-frame sequences with V and J called. Part of the clones is missing from these tables; in studies checked, under half for an unresolved V gene and the rest for unknown reasons. The sample table shows 47,000 or so clones, and over 85% are seen once. The ten largest clones represent over 0.45% of the sample. The source material was CD4+ T cells from peripheral blood mononuclear cells, sampled in the first trimester of pregnancy. The receptors stem from a female donor with multiple sclerosis, enrolled in a pregnancy study.

This chain joins TRBV7-3 and TRBJ1-6, with 7 nucleotides matching TRBD1. The V gene end was trimmed by 1 base and the J gene end by 0 bases; junction bases not matched to a gene: 3. The CDR3 covers 17 residues. CDR1 and CDR2 (germline): SGHTA, FQGTGA. This chain's CDR3 is CASSLNPGGSYNSPLHF. CDR3 coding DNA: TGTGCCAGCAGCTTAAATCCAGGGGGCTCCTATAATTCACCCCTCCACTTT.

This rearrangement joins TRBV30 to TRBJ1-3, with a tentative D call TRBD1 (5 bases). V shed 0 bases and J shed 0 bases, with 9 bases lying between them. Germline-derived CDR1 and CDR2 are GTSNPN and SVGIG (reference sequence). The CDR3 covers 15 residues. The CDR3 nucleotides read TGTGCCTGGAGTGTAGGGGCGAGCTCTGGAAACACCATATATTTT. As protein: CAWSVGASSGNTIYF.

V is TRBV6-1 and J is TRBJ2-2; D uncertain. From germline, CDR1 is MNHNS and CDR2 SASEGT. The CDR3 covers 12 residues. V gave up 6 bases and J gave up 6 bases, with 8 bases separating them. As DNA, the CDR3 is TGTGCCAGCAGGCAGATCCCCGGGGAGCTGTTTTTT. As protein: CASRQIPGELFF.

V is TRBV27 and J is TRBJ1-4; D gene uncertain. The CDR3 consists of 17 residues. The germline V gene has CDR1 MNHEY and CDR2 SMNVEV (reference sequence). The ends were cut back, 0 bases at V and 0 bases at J, with 11 bases in the middle. The CDR3, as DNA: TGTGCCAGCAGTTTATCTCTCATGCAGGCAACTAATGAAAAACTGTTTTTT. Protein sequence: CASSLSLMQATNEKLFF.

CDR3: CASSAAGRGGMDTQYF. CDR3 bases: TGTGCCAGCAGCGCAGCCGGGCGGGGGGGCATGGATACGCAGTATTTT. The chain couples TRBV9 to TRBJ2-3, with TRBD2 matching 9 bases. J was trimmed by 6 bases and V by 3 bases; bases with no gene match: 11. The CDR3 has 16 amino acids. Germline V gene sequence: CDR1 SGDLS, CDR2 YYNGEE.

The V and J genes are TRBV27 and TRBJ1-1; no clear D. Germline lookup yields CDR1 MNHEY and CDR2 SMNVEV (reference sequence). There are 17 residues in the CDR3. With 3 bases removed from V and 3 bases from J, the gap between germline ends came to 20 bases. In nucleotides, the CDR3 is TGTGCCAGCAGTTTTCGAAATCCGGGTTTGACCCACACTGAAGCTTTCTTT. It encodes CASSFRNPGLTHTEAFF.

The chain links TRBV11-2 to TRBJ2-2; D is unclear. This CDR3 spans 15 amino acids. V lost 7 bases and J 0 bases, leaving 12 bases between the germline ends. The germline gives CDR1 SGHAT, CDR2 FQNNGV. The CDR3 DNA sequence: TGTGCCAGCACTTTTTACCAGACGAACACCGGGGAGCTGTTTTTT. Protein sequence: CASTFYQTNTGELFF.

The V and J genes are TRBV18 and TRBJ2-1, with 8 bases aligning to TRBD2. The CDR3 spans 17 residues. The germline CDR1 and CDR2 sequences are KGHSH and LQKENI. The ends lost 3 bases at V and 0 bases at J; junction bases unmatched: 7. The CDR3 sequence: CASSPRTSSISYNEQFF. CDR3 nucleotide sequence: TGTGCCAGCTCACCTCGGACTAGCTCCATCTCCTACAATGAGCAGTTCTTC.

This clone came up once. This chain connects TRBV19 to TRBJ1-5; TRBD1 is a possible D gene (6 bases). V was clipped by 11 bases and J by 11 bases, with 19 bases between them. The CDR3 covers 12 residues. The germline V gene encodes CDR1 LNHDA and CDR2 SQIVND (reference sequence). CDR3 bases: TGTGCCGGGAAGGGGCCTGGACAGTCCCAGCATTTT. Its translation: CAGKGPGQSQHF.

The chain couples TRBV10-1 to TRBJ1-4; D might be TRBD1 (5 bases). This CDR3 comprises 16 residues. The V end was cut by 6 bases, the J end by 8 bases, with 22 bases between. Germline CDR1 WNHNN, CDR2 SYGVQD (reference sequence). This CDR3 reads CASRIRGSGRKEKLFF. In DNA form, the CDR3 reads TGCGCCAGCAGGATCCGGGGGTCAGGGAGGAAAGAAAAACTGTTTTTT.

The J gene is TRBJ1-5, the V gene TRBV19, with D tentatively TRBD1 (5 bases). CDR3 length: 15 amino acids. V dropped 3 bases and J dropped 6 bases, with 15 bases sitting between them. From germline, CDR1 is LNHDA and CDR2 SQIVND (reference sequence). CDR3 sequence: CASSIGRASIQPQHF. The CDR3 DNA reads TGTGCCAGTAGTATCGGCAGGGCCTCGATTCAGCCCCAGCATTTT.

This chain joins TRBV5-4 and TRBJ2-5; TRBD1 aligns across 7 bases. In germline, CDR1 is SGHNT, CDR2 YYREEE (reference sequence). V lost 0 bases, J lost 2 bases, and 1 base stayed unmatched. The CDR3 length is 14 residues. The CDR3 sequence is CASSLVGQQETQYF. In nucleotides, the CDR3 is TGTGCCAGCAGCTTGGTGGGACAGCAAGAGACCCAGTACTTC.

J is TRBJ2-6 and V is TRBV7-8; the D is unclear. The V end lost 7 bases, the J end lost 0 bases, and 16 bases lay between the germline ends. In germline, CDR1 is SGHVS, CDR2 FQNEAQ. This CDR3 is 17 amino acids long. The CDR3 loop is CASTPSMIRSGANVLTF. In DNA form, the CDR3 reads TGTGCCAGCACCCCTTCTATGATTCGCTCTGGGGCCAACGTCCTGACTTTC.

This rearrangement joins TRBV7-2 to TRBJ2-2; D is possibly TRBD2 (5 bases). Trimming removed 8 bases at V and 5 bases at J, with 15 bases between. In germline, CDR1 is SGHTA, CDR2 FQGNSA. The CDR3 runs 14 residues. CDR3 protein: CASRRTAKTGELFF. CDR3 nucleotide sequence: TGTGCCAGCCGAAGGACTGCTAAAACCGGGGAGCTGTTTTTT.

This chain uses TRBV6-1 with TRBJ2-7; D is possibly TRBD1 (5 bases). The V end lost 6 bases, the J end lost 7 bases, and 16 bases lay between the germline ends. Germline lookup yields CDR1 MNHNS and CDR2 SASEGT. This CDR3 has 13 amino acids. The CDR3 here is CASRTDQLTEQYF. Written as DNA, the CDR3 is TGTGCCAGCAGGACAGACCAACTTACGGAGCAGTACTTC.

The CDR3 DNA reads as TGTGCCATCAGTGCAATTATTGGGACAGGGGACTACGAGCAGTACTTC. It is translated as CAISAIIGTGDYEQYF. The V call is TRBV10-3, the J call TRBJ2-7; 10 bases fit TRBD1. Germline V CDR1 and CDR2: ENHRY, SYGVKD. The CDR3 is made up of 16 amino acids. V lost 4 bases, J lost 3 bases, and 9 bases stayed unmatched.

The J gene is TRBJ2-3, the V gene TRBV19, with a possible D match to TRBD2 (7 bases). V was pared by 4 bases and J by 5 bases, with 16 bases between. Germline V gene sequence: CDR1 LNHDA, CDR2 SQIVND (reference sequence). CDR3 length: 15 residues. The CDR3: CASSTNRGGGDTQYF. In DNA form, the CDR3 reads TGTGCCAGTAGTACGAATAGGGGGGGCGGAGATACGCAGTATTTT.

This chain links TRBV27 with TRBJ1-2, with TRBD1 identical over 8 bases. Germline lookup yields CDR1 MNHEY and CDR2 SMNVEV (reference sequence). The CDR3 extends over 13 amino acids. V lost 4 bases and J lost 8; bases outside the gene matches: 6. The CDR3 DNA reads TGTGCCAGCAGTTCCTCGGGACAGGTGGGCTACACCTTC. It yields the protein CASSSSGQVGYTF.

The gene calls are TRBV7-2 and TRBJ2-7; no definite D call. The CDR3 is 14 amino acids. V was cut by 1 base and J by 7 bases, with 14 bases left in between. CDR1 is SGHTA, CDR2 FQGNSA, per germline. As DNA, the CDR3 is TGTGCCAGCAGCTTAGGTGGAGCCGGTCGGGAGCAGTACTTC. Amino acids: CASSLGGAGREQYF.

The chain carries TRBV4-2 and TRBJ2-1; possible D gene TRBD2, 7 bases. Deletions cut 0 bases from V and 5 bases from J, with 17 bases between. CDR1 is LGHNA, CDR2 YNFKEQ, per germline. The CDR3 has 17 amino acids. The CDR3 bases are TGTGCCAGCAGCCAAGAAGGGGGTGGGGGGGCGCACAATGAGCAGTTCTTC. It encodes CASSQEGGGGAHNEQFF.

The V and J genes are TRBV28 and TRBJ1-2; D is uncertain. The CDR3 runs 12 residues. Trimming pared 2 bases from V and 5 bases from J, leaving 6 bases between. CDR1 is MDHEN, CDR2 SYDVKM, per germline. The CDR3 here is CASSLDKYGYTF. The CDR3 bases are TGTGCCAGCAGTTTAGACAAATATGGCTACACCTTC.

The genes are TRBV5-1 and TRBJ1-6, with TRBD1 matching 7 bases. Per the germline V gene, CDR1 is SGHRS and CDR2 is YFSETQ. This CDR3 is built from 16 residues. The V segment lost 4 bases and the J segment 14 bases; nucleotides outside the gene matches: 18. The CDR3 sequence: CASSPQRDSGNLALHF. In nucleotides, the CDR3 is TGCGCCAGCAGCCCCCAAAGGGACAGTGGTAATCTGGCCCTCCACTTT.